This T cell receptor (beta chain) was identified during a study of shared clonotypes between healthy human individuals. Overall study results and limits: It was expected that sequencing depth would affect clonotype sharing among donors.

Sequenced by immunoSEQ multiplex PCR; TCRdb stores in-frame clones only, minus some. This sample carries about 680,000 clones, 55% to 75% of them seen once, and the ten largest clones take approximately 2%. In regard to this clone: Its antigen is unidentified.

The CDR3 has 18 amino acids. The ends lost 1 base at V and 1 base at J; junction bases unmatched: 9. Per germline, CDR1 SGHTA and CDR2 FQGTGA. Material for sequencing was memory CD4+ T cells sorted from blood. Sample subset: CD45RA-negative fraction. The TCR was taken from a woman aged 25 to 45 in good health. This chain connects TRBV7-3 to TRBJ2-1, with TRBD2 identical over 8 bases. This CDR3 is CASSLRPAPSGSYNEQFF. In DNA form, the CDR3 reads TGTGCCAGCAGCTTAAGGCCCGCTCCTAGCGGGTCCTACAATGAGCAGTTCTTC.